This T cell receptor (beta chain) was sequenced for a study of CD8+ T cells in alopecia areata. Reverse transcribed after extraction, RNA yielded cDNA as the sequencing template. The repertoire was sequenced with immunoSEQ multiplex PCR; TCRdb's copy has only in-frame clones and lacks some. The sample has 180,000 or so clones; approximately 62% are singletons. Specimens obtained from alopecia areata patients comprised lesional scalp punch biopsies and peripheral blood. Cell sorting on a FACSAria was used to separate CD4+ and CD8+ T cells from the PBMCs. Trimming removed 1 base at V and 8 bases at J, with 6 bases between. The V gene's germline CDR1 is LGHNA and CDR2 YSLEER. This CDR3 spans 13 amino acids.

J is TRBJ1-6 and V is TRBV4-3; unclear D gene. This sample comprised CD4+ T cells sorted from blood, obtained at week 0. The TCR sequence derives from a human donor with alopecia areata. This CDR3 is CASSQAWDSPLHF. The CDR3 bases are TGCGCCAGCAGCCAAGCGTGGGATTCACCCCTCCACTTT.